Listed below are T cell receptor beta chains from one sample, sequenced in a study of regulatory T cells in long-lasting Graves disease. TCRdb re-derived calls from the multiplex PCR reads in MiXCR, one entry per CDR3 protein. The top ten hold more than 20% of the sample, which has 450,000 to 650,000 distinct CDR3 sequences, 15% to 20% seen once. In addition, the sample was reused for a study of T cells in Graves' hyperthyroidism and ophthalmopathy.

The sample consisted of peripheral blood mononuclear cells (PBMCs), taken at new diagnosis, from a patient treated with antithyroid drugs. Receptors were obtained from a woman aged 35-60 years with Graves disease. CDR3s leave out the opening cysteine and the closing phenylalanine or tryptophan. Some rows mark clone size as missing; the rest say once, few, many or name a class of expanded clone.

V	J	length	size	CDR3
TRBV20-1	TRBJ2-7	14	once	SATKRTELSAYEQY
TRBV6-2/TRBV6-3	TRBJ1-2	10	few	ASEDGGYGYT
TRBV19	TRBJ1-1	10	few	ATRRQNTEAF
TRBV5-1	TRBJ1-1	12	many	ASSSGQRNTEAF
TRBV15	TRBJ1-2	13	.	ATSREWAGDYGYT
TRBV2	TRBJ2-1	12	few	ASSPPVGYNEQF
TRBV20-1	TRBJ2-2	12	few	SAHSGGNTGELF
TRBV28	TRBJ2-3	13	few	ASSLRDFSTDTQY
TRBV7-8	TRBJ2-7	16	many	ASSSSLTGGGTTYEQY
TRBV12-3/TRBV12-4	TRBJ1-2	11	.	ASSEDRTYGYT
TRBV3-1	TRBJ2-1	13	.	ASSQGRGVYNEQF
TRBV5-1	TRBJ2-3	14	many	ASSLVQARGPDTQY
TRBV19	TRBJ2-4	14	few	ASTAGGGVAKNIQY
TRBV30	TRBJ2-5	12	many	AWSMATPQETQY
TRBV12-3/TRBV12-4	TRBJ1-2	11	many	ASTPGRGYGYT
TRBV19	TRBJ1-3	13	few	ASSMNTNAGNTIY
TRBV5-8	TRBJ2-7	12	few	ASSFRASSYEQY
TRBV4-1	TRBJ1-1	12	many	ASSDRGMNTEAF
TRBV6-2/TRBV6-3	TRBJ1-1	12	many	ASSYGGSNTEAF
TRBV7-9	TRBJ1-1	11	many	ASSLSMNTEAF
TRBV7-6	TRBJ1-6	11	.	ASSLLEGSPLH
TRBV12-3/TRBV12-4	TRBJ1-3	16	.	ASSFTPGQVGRGNTIY
TRBV5-1	TRBJ2-2	14	few	ASSRAENLNTGELF
TRBV3-1	TRBJ1-6	11	.	ATQLGDNSPLH
TRBV6-2/TRBV6-3	TRBJ1-5	13	many	ASRRGVNSNQPQH
TRBV5-6	TRBJ2-2	11	.	ASSTGQGGELF
TRBV12-3/TRBV12-4	TRBJ1-1	10	many	ASSFQRTEAF
TRBV4-1	TRBJ2-7	14	few	ASSQDRQEPSYEQY
TRBV25-1	TRBJ2-2	14	many	ASSDAGTANTGELF